This T cell receptor (beta chain) is drawn from a study of blood T cell repertoires in COVID-19. Across the whole study: Specimens from acute and convalescent COVID-19 originated in the United States, Italy and Spain. In each case, the material was cDNA or gDNA derived from T cells, B-cell-depleted T cells, or PBMCs.

Germline CDR1 and CDR2: LNHNV and YYDKDF (reference sequence). The CDR3 runs to 15 residues. V lost 2 bases and J 4 bases, leaving 12 bases between the germline ends. As handled by the study authors: Scientists estimated how many nucleated cells there were by amplifying reference gene primers. The protocol was immunoSEQ multiplex PCR, while the TCRdb copy is restricted to in-frame clones and leaves out a portion. D and trimming were read from the DNA, whereas the V and J calls and clone size are those reported in that table. The data show under 200,000 clones, 80% to 95% seen once. Source material: peripheral blood. The J gene is TRBJ1-3, the V gene TRBV15, with TRBD1 as a possible D gene (5 bases). The clonotype originates from a man aged 50 to 59 with acute or convalescent COVID-19. The CDR3 protein is CATSRQGLGGNTIYF. DNA of the CDR3: TGTGCCACCAGCAGACAGGGATTGGGGGGAAACACCATATATTTT.